The present entry profiles one TCR beta chain with its context. Its antigen is not identified. This sample is drawn from a study of cytomegalovirus exposure and HLA in healthy donors. Study-level information: Among the roughly 400 genotyped donors, approximately 80% were placed in the Caucasian-associated ancestry cluster. Study-wide findings and caveats: Because they were indistinguishable, some V segments, including TRBV6-2 and TRBV6-3, were excluded. Trimming of TCR beta V- and J-genes showed a link, identified in a later analysis, to a missense DCLRE1C variant. In all likelihood, a cluster of highly shared sequence variants was a sequencing artifact.

V lost 2 bases, J lost 5 bases, and 24 bases lay in between. CDR1 LNHNV and CDR2 YYDKDF come from the germline V gene (reference sequence). The CDR3 loop spans 18 amino acids. Vbeta (60) and Jbeta (13) primers were used in the PCR. Libraries were prepared by immunoSEQ multiplex PCR; TCRdb keeps only in-frame clonotypes and omits some of them. The sample spans just over 150,000 clones; the ten largest clones claim 2.1%. The sequence was obtained from a man aged 25 to 40 in good health and CMV-seronegative. The sequencing sample was made of PBMCs. The V gene is TRBV15, the J gene TRBJ2-5, with D perhaps matching TRBD2 (6 bases). The CDR3 region is CATSRSKGRDHPGETQYF. In nucleotides, the CDR3 is TGTGCCACCAGCAGATCTAAAGGGCGGGATCACCCCGGGGAGACCCAGTACTTC.